One and the same sample provided the 9 T cell receptor beta chains below, sequenced in a study of blood T cell repertoires in COVID-19. Assay used: immunoSEQ multiplex PCR; TCRdb lists only in-frame clones, some missing. The profile shows roughly 300,000 clones, around 90% of them singletons. Sequencing was carried out using peripheral blood. The source of these receptors is a woman aged 25 to 45 with COVID-19, enrolled during active disease.

This chain links TRBV30 with TRBJ1-6, with a weak D call TRBD1 (6 bases). With 7 bases removed from V and 10 bases from J, the gap between germline ends came to 20 bases. This CDR3 has 14 residues. Germline-derived CDR1 and CDR2 are GTSNPN and SVGIG (reference sequence). CDR3 DNA sequence: TGTGCCTCCCAGGGGAGGGGGGTGGACTCACCCCTCCACTTT. The encoded protein is CASQGRGVDSPLHF. Filled out from reference TRBV30 and TRBJ1-6, the complete variable domain reads SQTIHQWPATLVQPVGSPLSLECTVEGTSNPNLYWYRQAAGRGLQLLFYSVGIGQISSEVPQNLSASRPQDRQFILSSKKLLLSDSGFYLCASQGRGVDSPLHFGNGTRLTVT.

This chain joins TRBV7-2 and TRBJ2-1; 13 bases agree with TRBD2. After removal of 5 bases from V and 10 bases from J, the junction contained 8 bases not matched to a gene. The CDR3 covers 15 residues. Germline V gene lookup returns CDR1 SGHTA and CDR2 FQGNSA. The DNA for the CDR3 is TGTGCCAGCAGCCCCAGGACTAGCGGGAGTGGGGAGCAGTTCTTC. Its protein is CASSPRTSGSGEQFF.

This chain links TRBV6-5 with TRBJ1-4; the D gene is possibly TRBD1 (6 bases). Trimming removed 6 bases from V and 11 bases from J, with 10 bases in between. This CDR3 contains 11 residues. The germline V gene has CDR1 MNHEY and CDR2 SVGAGI. CDR3 in DNA: TGTGCCAGCAGGAAGGGGGAGAAACTGTTTTTT. Encoded protein: CASRKGEKLFF.

Notes on this clone: This sample includes further DNA sequences coding for the same CDR3. The chain links TRBV5-1 to TRBJ2-7; 9 bases are a match to TRBD1. The germline V gene encodes CDR1 SGHRS and CDR2 YFSETQ. The V segment lost 4 bases and the J segment 2 bases; nucleotides outside the gene matches: 4. The CDR3 has 14 amino acids. This CDR3 is CASSPGQGAYEQYF. The CDR3 coding sequence is TGCGCCAGCAGCCCGGGACAGGGTGCCTACGAGCAGTACTTC.

The chain links TRBV3-1 (or the pseudogene TRBV3-2) to TRBJ2-5; maybe TRBD2 (6 bases). With 1 base removed from V and 0 bases from J, the gap between germline ends came to 12 bases. This CDR3 is built from 16 residues. Germline CDR1 is LGHDT and CDR2 is YNNKEL (reference sequence). CDR3 DNA: TGTGCCAGCAGCCAAGCCGGCCGCGGGGACCAAGAGACCCAGTACTTC. It is translated as CASSQAGRGDQETQYF.

V usage is TRBV28 and J usage is TRBJ2-1; 8 bases align to TRBD2. The CDR3 runs to 15 residues. Germline lookup yields CDR1 MDHEN and CDR2 SYDVKM. J gave up 10 bases and V 1 base, and 9 bases lay outside the gene matches. The chain's CDR3 is CASSLLPGRAGEQFF. The CDR3 DNA reads TGTGCCAGCAGTTTATTACCCGGGAGGGCCGGAGAGCAGTTCTTC.

The J gene is TRBJ1-3, the V gene TRBV3-1 (or the pseudogene TRBV3-2); 7 bases align to TRBD1. CDR1 LGHDT and CDR2 YNNKEL come from the germline V gene (reference sequence). The CDR3 runs 14 residues. V lost 5 bases and J lost 3; bases outside the gene matches: 4. The CDR3 sequence: CASSAGGFGNTIYF. The CDR3 region has the DNA TGTGCCAGCAGCGCAGGGGGTTTTGGAAACACCATATATTTT.

The chain links TRBV3-1 (or the pseudogene TRBV3-2) to TRBJ2-1; D is perhaps TRBD2 (5 bases). The V gene lost 4 bases and the J gene lost 5 bases, with 12 bases spanning the gap. This CDR3 spans 14 amino acids. The germline V gene has CDR1 LGHDT and CDR2 YNNKEL (reference sequence). The CDR3 here is CASSPPRGHNEQFF. The CDR3 region has the DNA TGTGCCAGCAGCCCTCCAAGAGGGCACAATGAGCAGTTCTTC.

The genes are TRBV6-5 and TRBJ1-2, with 8 bases identical to TRBD1. This CDR3 comprises 13 residues. Germline CDR1 reads MNHEY; CDR2 reads SVGAGI. The V segment lost 5 bases and the J segment 6 bases; nucleotides outside the gene matches: 5. DNA of the CDR3: TGTGCCAGCAGTCGGACAGGGTTTAATGGCTACACCTTC. Translation gives CASSRTGFNGYTF.